The text below deals with one T cell receptor beta chain. This record belongs to a study of T cell changes during pregnancy in multiple sclerosis. Sequencing was performed with immunoSEQ multiplex PCR; in TCRdb, only in-frame clones are kept and a portion is missing. The sample lists around 50,000 clones, 91% seen once, with approximately 1.1% in the top ten. This CDR3 is built from 13 residues. The germline V gene has CDR1 LNHDA and CDR2 SQIVND (reference sequence). V gave up 9 bases and J gave up 3 bases; unmatched junction bases: 5. The rearrangement joins TRBV19 to TRBJ1-5, with 7 bases that match TRBD1. The source material was peripheral blood, sampled after pregnancy. The sequence derives from a female donor in good health, enrolled as a control in a pregnancy study. This CDR3 is CASCDRANQPQHF. The CDR3 region has the DNA TGTGCCAGCTGCGACAGGGCCAATCAGCCCCAGCATTTT. Full variable domain (missing parts from reference TRBV19 and TRBJ1-5): DGGITQSPKYLFRKEGQNVTLSCEQNLNHDAMYWYRQDPGQGLRLIYYSQIVNDFQKGDIAEGYSVSREKKESFPLTVTSAQKNPTAFYLCASCDRANQPQHFGDGTRLSIL.